This is a list of T cell receptor beta chains from one sample in a study of blood T cell repertoires in COVID-19. Data came from immunoSEQ multiplex PCR; TCRdb stores just in-frame clones and leaves some out. The sample contains 100,000 to 150,000 clones, about 86% of which appear only once. The sequenced sample consisted of PBMCs or T cells enriched from blood (not recorded which). These receptors all stem from a woman between 45 and 60 years old who had recovered from COVID-19. CDR3s include the opening cysteine and the closing phenylalanine or tryptophan. Each record gives: D gene, J gene, V gene, CDR3 length, clone size, CDR3 protein, CDR3 DNA. The D gene is left open where the match is weak. A clone size is listed for some rows: how often the clone was seen (once, few, many), or a class if it is expanded.

d_call: NA
j_call: TRBJ1-5
v_call: TRBV12-3/TRBV12-4
cdr3_length: 12
clone_size: NA
cdr3_aa: CASSWGGQPQHF
cdr3_nt: TGTGCCAGCAGTTGGGGGGGTCAGCCCCAGCATTTT

d_call: TRBD1
j_call: TRBJ1-5
v_call: TRBV10-2
cdr3_length: 15
clone_size: NA
cdr3_aa: CASSLDRGSNQPQHF
cdr3_nt: TGCGCCAGCAGCCTAGACAGGGGGTCGAATCAGCCCCAGCATTTT

d_call: NA
j_call: TRBJ1-2
v_call: TRBV19
cdr3_length: 13
clone_size: NA
cdr3_aa: CAASTSSNYGYTF
cdr3_nt: TGTGCGGCTAGCACTTCATCGAACTATGGCTACACCTTC

d_call: NA
j_call: TRBJ2-7
v_call: TRBV12-5
cdr3_length: 16
clone_size: NA
cdr3_aa: CASGLVRLSGSYEQYF
cdr3_nt: TGTGCTAGTGGTTTGGTACGGCTCTCCGGGTCCTACGAGCAGTACTTC

d_call: NA
j_call: TRBJ1-1
v_call: TRBV5-1
cdr3_length: 14
clone_size: NA
cdr3_aa: CASREPGSGTEAFF
cdr3_nt: TGCGCCAGCAGAGAGCCCGGGAGTGGCACTGAAGCTTTCTTT

d_call: TRBD1
j_call: TRBJ2-7
v_call: TRBV7-9
cdr3_length: 13
clone_size: NA
cdr3_aa: CASSLGTSDRPYF
cdr3_nt: TGTGCCAGCAGCTTAGGAACTTCGGACAGGCCTTACTTC

d_call: TRBD1
j_call: TRBJ1-1
v_call: TRBV29-1
cdr3_length: 13
clone_size: NA
cdr3_aa: CSVPTGAGTEAFF
cdr3_nt: TGCAGCGTACCGACAGGGGCTGGCACTGAAGCTTTCTTT

d_call: TRBD1
j_call: TRBJ1-1
v_call: TRBV6-2/TRBV6-3
cdr3_length: 14
clone_size: NA
cdr3_aa: CASTPLQGRTEAFF
cdr3_nt: TGTGCCAGCACCCCTTTACAGGGGAGGACTGAAGCTTTCTTT

d_call: NA
j_call: TRBJ2-7
v_call: TRBV11-2
cdr3_length: 14
clone_size: NA
cdr3_aa: CASSLGTAVYEQYF
cdr3_nt: TGTGCCAGCAGCTTAGGGACAGCGGTCTACGAGCAGTACTTC

d_call: NA
j_call: TRBJ1-2
v_call: TRBV6-5
cdr3_length: 11
clone_size: NA
cdr3_aa: CAVGAGYGYTF
cdr3_nt: TGTGCCGTCGGGGCGGGGTATGGCTACACCTTC

d_call: NA
j_call: TRBJ2-1
v_call: TRBV4-1
cdr3_length: 15
clone_size: NA
cdr3_aa: CASSQVGGSYNEQFF
cdr3_nt: TGCGCCAGCAGCCAAGTGGGGGGCTCCTACAATGAGCAGTTCTTC

d_call: TRBD1
j_call: TRBJ1-2
v_call: TRBV7-9
cdr3_length: 12
clone_size: once
cdr3_aa: CASSPTGYGYTF
cdr3_nt: TGTGCCAGCAGCCCGACAGGGTATGGCTACACCTTC

d_call: NA
j_call: TRBJ2-5
v_call: TRBV5-1
cdr3_length: 16
clone_size: NA
cdr3_aa: CASSQAPQGGKETQYF
cdr3_nt: TGCGCCAGCAGCCAGGCCCCTCAAGGGGGAAAAGAGACCCAGTACTTC

d_call: NA
j_call: TRBJ1-6
v_call: TRBV7-9
cdr3_length: 16
clone_size: NA
cdr3_aa: CASSLSWHTYNSPLHF
cdr3_nt: TGTGCCAGCAGCTTATCGTGGCACACCTATAATTCACCCCTCCACTTT

d_call: NA
j_call: TRBJ1-2
v_call: TRBV4-3
cdr3_length: 15
clone_size: NA
cdr3_aa: CASSQDTAPNYGYTF
cdr3_nt: TGCGCCAGCAGCCAAGATACAGCACCTAACTATGGCTACACCTTC

d_call: TRBD1
j_call: TRBJ2-1
v_call: TRBV5-6
cdr3_length: 17
clone_size: few
cdr3_aa: CASNLVWRQGSYNEQFF
cdr3_nt: TGTGCCAGCAACTTGGTGTGGCGACAGGGTTCCTACAATGAGCAGTTCTTC

d_call: NA
j_call: TRBJ2-7
v_call: TRBV7-2
cdr3_length: 13
clone_size: NA
cdr3_aa: CASSLDRRGEQYF
cdr3_nt: TGTGCCAGCAGCCTTGATCGTCGGGGCGAGCAGTACTTC

d_call: NA
j_call: TRBJ1-1
v_call: TRBV5-4
cdr3_length: 14
clone_size: NA
cdr3_aa: CASSLDPAGTEAFF
cdr3_nt: TGTGCCAGCAGCTTGGACCCAGCGGGCACTGAAGCTTTCTTT

d_call: TRBD2
j_call: TRBJ2-7
v_call: TRBV28
cdr3_length: 13
clone_size: few
cdr3_aa: CASSGGYTYEQYF
cdr3_nt: TGTGCCAGCAGCGGGGGGTACACCTACGAGCAGTACTTC

d_call: TRBD1
j_call: TRBJ1-3
v_call: TRBV29-1
cdr3_length: 14
clone_size: NA
cdr3_aa: CSVRGQASGNTIYF
cdr3_nt: TGCAGCGTTCGGGGACAGGCCTCTGGAAACACCATATATTTT

d_call: NA
j_call: TRBJ1-1
v_call: TRBV7-3
cdr3_length: 12
clone_size: NA
cdr3_aa: CASSVLATEAFF
cdr3_nt: TGTGCCAGCAGCGTGTTAGCCACTGAAGCTTTCTTT

d_call: TRBD1
j_call: TRBJ1-4
v_call: TRBV18
cdr3_length: 16
clone_size: NA
cdr3_aa: CASSPFEQGSGEKLFF
cdr3_nt: TGTGCCAGCTCACCCTTCGAACAGGGGTCAGGGGAAAAACTGTTTTTT

d_call: TRBD1
j_call: TRBJ1-6
v_call: TRBV19
cdr3_length: 14
clone_size: NA
cdr3_aa: CASAGTAYNSPLHF
cdr3_nt: TGTGCCAGTGCTGGGACAGCCTATAATTCACCCCTCCACTTT

d_call: TRBD1
j_call: TRBJ1-6
v_call: TRBV6-1
cdr3_length: 15
clone_size: NA
cdr3_aa: CASGGLDRGNSPLHF
cdr3_nt: TGTGCCAGCGGGGGCCTGGACAGGGGGAATTCACCCCTCCACTTT

d_call: TRBD1
j_call: TRBJ1-2
v_call: TRBV27
cdr3_length: 14
clone_size: NA
cdr3_aa: CASSEYRGLGGYTF
cdr3_nt: TGTGCCAGCAGTGAATACAGGGGGCTTGGAGGCTACACCTTC

d_call: NA
j_call: TRBJ2-7
v_call: TRBV14
cdr3_length: 16
clone_size: NA
cdr3_aa: CASSQEEIGRVYEQYF
cdr3_nt: TGTGCCAGCAGCCAAGAAGAAATCGGCAGGGTCTACGAGCAGTACTTC

d_call: NA
j_call: TRBJ2-7
v_call: TRBV27
cdr3_length: 15
clone_size: NA
cdr3_aa: CASSFQDTGRYEQYF
cdr3_nt: TGTGCCAGCAGTTTTCAGGACACTGGGCGCTACGAGCAGTACTTC

d_call: NA
j_call: TRBJ1-2
v_call: TRBV19
cdr3_length: 13
clone_size: NA
cdr3_aa: CASDSGGKLGYTF
cdr3_nt: TGTGCCAGTGACTCGGGGGGAAAGTTGGGCTACACCTTC

d_call: TRBD1
j_call: TRBJ1-4
v_call: TRBV5-1
cdr3_length: 15
clone_size: NA
cdr3_aa: CASSAGQATNEKLFF
cdr3_nt: TGCGCCAGCAGTGCCGGACAGGCAACTAATGAAAAACTGTTTTTT

d_call: NA
j_call: TRBJ1-3
v_call: TRBV6-5
cdr3_length: 14
clone_size: once
cdr3_aa: CASSYSTGGNTIYF
cdr3_nt: TGTGCCAGCAGTTACTCTACGGGTGGAAACACCATATATTTT

d_call: NA
j_call: TRBJ2-2
v_call: TRBV4-1
cdr3_length: 19
clone_size: NA
cdr3_aa: CASSQDHRQGLFIAGELFF
cdr3_nt: TGCGCCAGCAGCCAAGATCACCGGCAGGGGCTTTTTATCGCCGGGGAGCTGTTTTTT